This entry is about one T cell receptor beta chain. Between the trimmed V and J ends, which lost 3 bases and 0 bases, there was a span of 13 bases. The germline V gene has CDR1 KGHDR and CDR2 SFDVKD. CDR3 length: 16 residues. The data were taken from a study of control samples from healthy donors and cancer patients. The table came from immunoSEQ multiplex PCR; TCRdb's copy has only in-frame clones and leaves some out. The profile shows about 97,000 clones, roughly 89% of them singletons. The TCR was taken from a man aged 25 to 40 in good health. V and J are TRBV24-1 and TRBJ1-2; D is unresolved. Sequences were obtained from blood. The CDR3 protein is CATSDARTPANYGYTF. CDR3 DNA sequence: TGTGCCACCAGTGATGCCCGGACCCCAGCTAACTATGGCTACACCTTC.